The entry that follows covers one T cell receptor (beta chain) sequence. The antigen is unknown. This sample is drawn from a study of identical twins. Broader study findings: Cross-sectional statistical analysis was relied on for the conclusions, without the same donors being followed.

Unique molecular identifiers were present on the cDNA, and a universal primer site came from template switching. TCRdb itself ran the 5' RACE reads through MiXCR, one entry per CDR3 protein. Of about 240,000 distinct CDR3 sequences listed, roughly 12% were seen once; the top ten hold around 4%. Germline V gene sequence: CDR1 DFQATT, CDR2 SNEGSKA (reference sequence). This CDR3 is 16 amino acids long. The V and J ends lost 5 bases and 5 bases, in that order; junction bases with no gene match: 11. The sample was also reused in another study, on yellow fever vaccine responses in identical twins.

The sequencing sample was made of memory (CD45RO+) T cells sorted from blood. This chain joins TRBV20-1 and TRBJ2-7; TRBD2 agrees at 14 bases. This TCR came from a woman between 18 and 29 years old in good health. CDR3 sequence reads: CSALNPGLAGVNEQYF. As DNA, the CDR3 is TGCAGTGCTCTCAATCCGGGACTAGCGGGAGTAAACGAGCAGTACTTC.